These T cell receptor beta chains were read from a single sample in a study of blood T cell repertoires in COVID-19. The protocol was immunoSEQ multiplex PCR, while the TCRdb copy is restricted to in-frame clones and leaves out a portion. The data contain 370,000 or so clones, more than 70% of them seen just once; the ten biggest clones take up roughly 1.4%. Sequenced input: PBMCs or T cells enriched from blood (not recorded which). These receptor sequences come from a man aged 30 to 39 who had recovered from COVID-19. Both conserved end residues are trimmed from each CDR3. The order of the fields is V gene, J gene, CDR3 protein.

TRBV6-1,TRBJ2-7,ASSEALQVSYEQY
TRBV29-1,TRBJ2-6,SVAGESGANVLT
TRBV6-2/TRBV6-3,TRBJ2-3,ASSYNDQADTQY
TRBV7-9,TRBJ1-4,ASSLSIGTGNEKLF
TRBV7-9,TRBJ2-2,ASRPDRVTGELF
TRBV6-5,TRBJ1-5,ASSQTGVSTQPQH
TRBV7-2,TRBJ1-6,ASSLVGSPGNSPLH
TRBV5-4,TRBJ1-2,ASSLGTGDGYT
TRBV12-5,TRBJ2-4,ASGSTGQASLAKNIQY
TRBV5-4,TRBJ2-7,ASSPGTFYEQY
TRBV11-2,TRBJ2-3,ASSWTSGYTDTQY
TRBV3-1/TRBV3-2,TRBJ2-2,ASSQELTAPRELF
TRBV15,TRBJ1-5,ATRTGRVDQPQH
TRBV15,TRBJ1-5,ATSSRDNNQPQH
TRBV7-2,TRBJ2-7,ASSLDSTGPYEQY
TRBV29-1,TRBJ2-1,SGQGGGSTSNEQF
TRBV6-5,TRBJ2-5,ASSRGQGRAETQY
TRBV7-2,TRBJ1-4,ASSGTTGGAEKLF
TRBV7-2,TRBJ1-2,ASSEDRGLYGYT
TRBV7-9,TRBJ1-3,ASSRGPYSGNTIY
TRBV11-3,TRBJ2-1,ASSRETGSSARDNEQF
TRBV30,TRBJ1-5,AWSNRVNQPQH
TRBV5-4,TRBJ2-2,ASSLEASGGSRELF
TRBV5-8,TRBJ1-2,ANSSRTGGLNYGYT
TRBV6-5,TRBJ1-4,ASSFGRFNEKLF
TRBV10-2,TRBJ1-6,ASRTTGDGNSPLH
TRBV7-3,TRBJ2-3,ASSHRTRYSTDTQY
TRBV10-3,TRBJ2-7,AISEATVTAVPYEQY
TRBV6-5,TRBJ1-1,ASSYSDQGKAF
TRBV7-9,TRBJ1-6,ASSLHNTGRGMRSPLH